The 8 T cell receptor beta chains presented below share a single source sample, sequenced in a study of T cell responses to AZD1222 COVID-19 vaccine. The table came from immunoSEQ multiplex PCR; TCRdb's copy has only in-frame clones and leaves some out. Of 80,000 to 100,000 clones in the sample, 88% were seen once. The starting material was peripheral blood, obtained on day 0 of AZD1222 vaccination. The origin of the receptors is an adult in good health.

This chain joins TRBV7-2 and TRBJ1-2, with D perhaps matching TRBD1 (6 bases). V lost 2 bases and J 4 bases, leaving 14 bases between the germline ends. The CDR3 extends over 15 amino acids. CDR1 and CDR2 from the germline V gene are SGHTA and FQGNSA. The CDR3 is CASSLRQQGGYGYTF. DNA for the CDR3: TGTGCCAGCAGCTTAAGGCAACAGGGTGGCTATGGCTACACCTTC.

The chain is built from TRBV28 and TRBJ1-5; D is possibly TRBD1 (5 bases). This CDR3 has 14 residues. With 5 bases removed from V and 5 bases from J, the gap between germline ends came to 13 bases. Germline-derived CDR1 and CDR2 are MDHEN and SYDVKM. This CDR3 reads CASSPGDGYQPQHF. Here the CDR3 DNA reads TGTGCCAGCAGTCCCGGGGACGGATATCAGCCCCAGCATTTT.

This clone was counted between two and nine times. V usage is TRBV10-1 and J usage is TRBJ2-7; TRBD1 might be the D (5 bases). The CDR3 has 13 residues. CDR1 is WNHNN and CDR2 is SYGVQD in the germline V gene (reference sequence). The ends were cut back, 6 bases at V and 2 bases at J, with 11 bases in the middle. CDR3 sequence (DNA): TGCGCCAGCAGCAGGGCCGGCACCTACGAGCAGTACTTC. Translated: CASSRAGTYEQYF.

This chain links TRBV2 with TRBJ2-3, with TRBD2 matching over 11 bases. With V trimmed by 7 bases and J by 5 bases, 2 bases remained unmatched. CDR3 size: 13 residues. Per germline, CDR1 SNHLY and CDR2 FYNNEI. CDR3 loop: CASNGLAGDTQYF. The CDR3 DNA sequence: TGTGCCAGCAACGGACTAGCGGGAGATACGCAGTATTTT.

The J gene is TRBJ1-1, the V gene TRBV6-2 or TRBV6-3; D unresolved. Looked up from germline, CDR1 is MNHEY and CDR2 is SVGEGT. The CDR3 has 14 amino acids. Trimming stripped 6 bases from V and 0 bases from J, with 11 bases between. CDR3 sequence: CASSRYSMNTEAFF. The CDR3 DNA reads TGTGCCAGCAGCAGGTACAGTATGAACACTGAAGCTTTCTTT.

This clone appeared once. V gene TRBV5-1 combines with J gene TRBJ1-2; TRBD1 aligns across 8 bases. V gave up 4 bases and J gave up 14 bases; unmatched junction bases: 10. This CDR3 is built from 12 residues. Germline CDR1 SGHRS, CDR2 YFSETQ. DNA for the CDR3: TGCGCCAGCAGCCCGGGACAGGAGGCCGGAACCTTC. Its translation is CASSPGQEAGTF.

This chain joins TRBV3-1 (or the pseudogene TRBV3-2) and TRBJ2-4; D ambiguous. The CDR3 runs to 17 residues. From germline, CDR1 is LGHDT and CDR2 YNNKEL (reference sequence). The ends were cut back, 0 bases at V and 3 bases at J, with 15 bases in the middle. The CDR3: CASSQDRSWSLKNIQYF. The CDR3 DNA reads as TGTGCCAGCAGCCAAGATCGGAGCTGGAGTCTCAAAAACATTCAGTACTTC.

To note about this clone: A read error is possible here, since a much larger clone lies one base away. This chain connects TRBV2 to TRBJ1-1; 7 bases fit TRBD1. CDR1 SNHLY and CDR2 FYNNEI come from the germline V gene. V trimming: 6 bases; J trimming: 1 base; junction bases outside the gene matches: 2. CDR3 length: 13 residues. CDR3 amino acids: CASRRQGNTEAFF. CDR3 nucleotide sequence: TGTGCCAGCAGACGACAGGGGAACACTGAAGCTTTCTTT.